The text below deals with one T cell receptor (beta chain). The antigen this receptor binds is unknown. No much larger clonotype is one base removed from it; base qualities were not supplied. The data were taken from a study of Ad26.COV2.S vaccination and SARS-CoV-2 variants (dated by TCRdb to the early 2020s). Describing the broader study: Donors in the vaccine arm were drawn from COV1001, a multicentre, randomized, double-blind, placebo-controlled phase I-IIa trial testing Ad26.COV2.S in healthy adults. Sequencing of the TCRbeta repertoire served to evaluate the specificity and breadth of SARS-CoV-2-reactive T cell receptors following Ad26.COV2.S vaccination. Dosing of Ad26.COV2.S was intramuscular, at either 5x10^10 or 1x10^11 viral particles, delivered as one shot or as two shots spaced 56 days apart. Throughout the experiments and outcome assessment, investigators stayed blinded to trial group allocation. The TCR-sequenced set comprised approximately 32 samples: 19 Ad26.COV2.S vaccine recipients, 5 placebo recipients and 8 SARS-CoV-2 convalescent individuals. Participants in the trial were split at random into five groups of five each, receiving low-dose or high-dose Ad26.COV2.S once or twice, or else placebo on both occasions.

Unmatched junction bases come to 12, with V trimmed by 8 bases and J by 2 bases. For CDR1 and CDR2, the germline V gene lists SGHTA and FQGNSA. Including the terminal cysteine and phenylalanine, the CDR3 comprises 16 residues. Of all the DNA, just the CDR3 is kept, 48 bases in frame from base 1. The treatment or condition label here, explained by the study, means: about 20 received Ad26.COV2.S at low or high dose, single or two shots; roughly five received placebo; per-sample allocation not given. For vaccine and placebo recipients, repertoires were sequenced using samples collected on day 63 after the first injection. Cohort 1b enrolled some 25 adults aged 18-55 years at a single site in Boston, USA, between 29 July and 7 August 2020. Ad26.COV2.S was a replication-incompetent adenovirus type 26 vector that expressed a prefusion-stabilized SARS-CoV-2 spike protein derived from the original Wuhan strain.

The immunoSEQ Assay was used to sequence TCRbeta CDR3 regions. After extraction, genomic DNA underwent amplification by bias-controlled multiplex PCR, followed by high-throughput sequencing. Per the source publication's procedure: To quantify the absolute abundance of every unique TCRbeta CDR3 region, sequences were collapsed and filtered. T cell fraction was estimated by normalization of TCRbeta template counts to usable DNA, with usable DNA being measured through amplification of reference genes present in all nucleated cells. Repertoire TCRs were annotated as SARS-CoV-2-specific when V gene, CDR3 amino acid sequence and J gene were exactly matched to a known reactive TCR set. The reference SARS-CoV-2 TCR set was derived from MIRA and filtered for enrichment in COVID-19-positive ImmuneCODE repertoires, a step that removed public or cross-reactive TCRs. Using the MIRA antigens, annotated TCRs were further analysed by specific ORF or by position within an ORF. Depth was the summed frequency of annotated unique rearrangements, while breadth was defined as annotated unique rearrangements over total unique productive rearrangements. Two-sided Wilcoxon rank-sum tests were used to compare TCR breadth between groups. The table was pulled from immuneACCESS by TCRdb, which kept in-frame rearrangements only. Such tables lose some clones; where checked, under half of the loss comes from unresolved V genes, and the rest has no known cause. The V and J calls and clone size are taken from that table; D and trimming were inferred from the DNA. In all, the sample holds 200,000 to 300,000 clones, and roughly 90% of those were seen once. Roughly 10% of the sample is held by the ten biggest clonotypes.

Broader findings and caveats from the paper: Vaccine and placebo recipients had similar non-spike TCR breadth, a finding consistent with the vaccine containing only spike. Substantial breadth of spike-specific CD8+ and CD4+ T cell responses was reported after vaccination. The authors noted that total T cell responses may have been underestimated by the TCR breadth and depth analyses. Spike-specific TCR breadth was higher in Ad26.COV2.S recipients than in placebo recipients (P = 0.0014). Comparing responses between vaccine doses or regimens was not something the study was powered to do.

Recombination joined TRBV7-2 with TRBJ2-7, with 10 bases in between that match TRBD2. The sequencing here drew on peripheral blood, taken in a trial of Ad26.COV2.S vaccine versus placebo. This receptor was taken from a person aged 18-65 years who received the Ad26.COV2.S COVID-19 vaccine or a placebo. The sequenced DNA is TGTGCCAGCCACAGCTTGAGGCTAGCGGGGGCCTACGAGCAGTACTTC. Its product reads: CASHSLRLAGAYEQYF. The CDR3, completed at both ends by the reference TRBV7-2 and TRBJ2-7 genes, gives the full variable domain GAGVSQSPSNKVTEKGKDVELRCDPISGHTALYWYRQSLGQGLEFLIYFQGNSAPDKSGLPSDRFSAERTGGSVSTLTIQRTQQEDSAVYLCASHSLRLAGAYEQYFGPGTRLTVT.